This T cell receptor beta chain came from a study of graft-versus-host responses after intestinal transplantation. This CDR3 is 14 amino acids long. Losses at the gene ends were 7 bases for V and 5 bases for J; bases not matched to a gene: 6. CDR1 SGHNT and CDR2 YYREEE come from the germline V gene (reference sequence). Remarks on this clone: Its antigen is not known.

Regarding the study as a whole: Early post-transplant falls in HvG clones accompanied the peak levels of circulating GvH clones.

This table comes from immunoSEQ multiplex PCR, and its TCRdb copy is limited to in-frame clones, with some not included. Among over 85,000 clones, over 80% were seen once, and the ten largest hold roughly 0.5%. Sequenced here: unstimulated CD8+ T cells sorted from spleen or lymph node cells, sampled before intestinal transplant. The sequence was obtained from a human donor who received an intestinal transplant. This chain uses TRBV5-4 with TRBJ2-1; 10 bases match TRBD2. The CDR3 region has the DNA TGTGCCAGCCAAAGCGGGGGGGCCCACAATGAGCAGTTCTTC. Protein: CASQSGGAHNEQFF.